This is a list of T cell receptor beta chains from one sample in a study of T-cell reconstitution after alpha-beta-depleted transplantation in children. TCRdb processed the PCR reads anew with MiXCR; each CDR3 protein has one entry. The data show about 460,000 distinct CDR3 sequences, 10% to 13% seen once. The sample here was PBMCs, taken before TCRalphabeta/CD19-depleted stem cell transplant. The source is a child aged 2-15 years with inherited bone marrow failure, due to receive a stem cell transplant. CDR3s include the opening cysteine and the closing phenylalanine or tryptophan. A D gene is named only where the DNA matches it firmly. Clone size is not always given. Where it is, it says once, few, many or a class for expanded clones.

clone_size	v_call	d_call	j_call	cdr3_aa	cdr3_nt
many	TRBV7-9	.	TRBJ2-3	CASSPEFTGTDTQYF	TGTGCCAGCAGTCCCGAATTTACCGGCACAGATACGCAGTATTTT
many	TRBV18	.	TRBJ2-7	CASSPVSFYEQYF	TGTGCCAGCTCACCGGTCAGCTTTTACGAGCAGTACTTC
.	TRBV19	.	TRBJ1-1	CASSITGSSNTEAFF	TGTGCCAGTAGTATAACAGGGTCCTCGAACACTGAAGCTTTCTTT
many	TRBV5-1	.	TRBJ2-7	CASDTSPYEQYF	TGCGCCAGCGATACTAGTCCCTACGAGCAGTACTTC
many	TRBV7-2	.	TRBJ2-7	CASSFLSYEQYF	TGTGCCAGCAGCTTCCTATCCTACGAGCAGTACTTC
many	TRBV12-3/TRBV12-4	.	TRBJ2-1	CASSFNEAPNEQFF	TGTGCCAGCAGTTTTAACGAGGCCCCGAATGAGCAGTTCTTC
.	TRBV10-3	TRBD1	TRBJ2-3	CAITGTGQDTQYF	TGTGCCATCACCGGGACAGGGCAAGATACGCAGTATTTT
many	TRBV2	TRBD2	TRBJ2-7	CASQLPGLARYEQYF	TGTGCCAGTCAACTGCCGGGACTAGCGAGATACGAGCAGTACTTC
.	TRBV19	.	TRBJ1-1	CASSLVWGTEAFF	TGTGCCAGTAGTCTCGTCTGGGGCACTGAAGCTTTCTTT
many	TRBV6-2/TRBV6-3	.	TRBJ2-7	CASSRRQEIAYEQYF	TGTGCCAGCAGCCGTAGACAGGAGATCGCCTACGAGCAGTACTTC
many	TRBV20-1	.	TRBJ1-4	CSAREMEGRANEKLFF	TGCAGTGCTAGAGAGATGGAGGGGAGGGCTAATGAAAAACTGTTTTTT
many	TRBV2	TRBD2	TRBJ2-1	CASKIEGIEGLAGDNEQFF	TGTGCCAGCAAAATTGAGGGTATTGAGGGACTAGCGGGAGATAATGAGCAGTTCTTC
few	TRBV4-3	.	TRBJ2-7	CASSQAVGSYEQYF	TGCGCCAGCAGCCAAGCAGTCGGGAGCTACGAGCAGTACTTC
few	TRBV7-9	TRBD2	TRBJ2-1	CASSPSGSHEQFF	TGTGCCAGCAGCCCTAGCGGGAGTCATGAGCAGTTCTTC
.	TRBV7-9	.	TRBJ2-1	CASPFGNEQFF	TGTGCCAGCCCCTTCGGGAATGAGCAGTTCTTC
many	TRBV12-3/TRBV12-4	TRBD1	TRBJ2-7	CASSLESGQGDYEQYF	TGTGCCAGCAGTTTAGAGTCCGGACAGGGCGACTACGAGCAGTACTTC
many	TRBV5-5	.	TRBJ2-1	CASKTGGIGNEQFF	TGTGCCAGCAAAACAGGAGGAATTGGCAATGAGCAGTTCTTC
.	TRBV12-3/TRBV12-4	TRBD2	TRBJ2-7	CASSLAPGLAGVEQYF	TGTGCCAGCAGTTTAGCCCCGGGACTAGCGGGAGTCGAGCAGTACTTC
many	TRBV29-1	.	TRBJ1-4	CSVEDGGRGEKLFF	TGCAGCGTTGAAGATGGGGGCCGAGGGGAAAAACTGTTTTTT
many	TRBV29-1	.	TRBJ2-1	CSVPPSSYNEQFF	TGCAGCGTTCCCCCAAGCTCCTACAATGAGCAGTTCTTC
many	TRBV12-3/TRBV12-4	.	TRBJ1-1	CASSLGVGEAFF	TGTGCCAGCAGTTTGGGGGTAGGTGAAGCTTTCTTT
many	TRBV9	.	TRBJ1-2	CASSVGEGNYGYTF	TGTGCCAGCAGCGTAGGAGAGGGCAACTATGGCTACACCTTC
many	TRBV20-1	TRBD2	TRBJ2-1	CSAPGGTIMRSGDNEQFF	TGCAGTGCTCCCGGGGGGACCATCATGAGGAGCGGGGACAATGAGCAGTTCTTC
many	TRBV12-3/TRBV12-4	TRBD1	TRBJ2-1	CASTLGQVPNEQFF	TGTGCCAGCACCCTGGGACAGGTCCCAAATGAGCAGTTCTTC
few	TRBV28	.	TRBJ1-2	CASSFASGEHGYTF	TGTGCCAGCAGTTTTGCGTCAGGGGAGCATGGCTACACCTTC
many	TRBV4-3	TRBD2	TRBJ2-5	CASSQTSGIQETQYF	TGCGCCAGCAGCCAAACTAGCGGGATTCAAGAGACCCAGTACTTC
many	TRBV29-1	.	TRBJ2-5	CSVERMGAPSETQYF	TGCAGCGTTGAACGTATGGGGGCCCCGAGTGAGACCCAGTACTTC
many	TRBV5-1	.	TRBJ2-6	CASSPDPQSSGANVLTF	TGCGCCAGCAGCCCAGATCCTCAGAGCTCTGGGGCCAACGTCCTGACTTTC
many	TRBV5-1	.	TRBJ2-3	CASSAGNPGLPRTDTQYF	TGCGCCAGCAGCGCGGGGAACCCGGGACTCCCTCGAACAGATACGCAGTATTTT
many	TRBV4-2	.	TRBJ1-4	CASSQESATNEKLFF	TGTGCCAGCAGCCAAGAATCCGCAACTAATGAAAAACTGTTTTTT
.	TRBV30	.	TRBJ2-5	CAWSLGLETQYF	TGTGCCTGGAGTCTGGGGTTGGAGACCCAGTACTTC
few	TRBV6-1	TRBD1	TRBJ1-6	CASSGTGFEKGNSPLHF	TGTGCCAGCAGTGGGACAGGGTTCGAAAAAGGCAATTCACCCCTCCACTTT
many	TRBV7-2	.	TRBJ2-2	CASSPGPGATGELFF	TGTGCCAGCAGCCCAGGGCCAGGGGCCACCGGGGAGCTGTTTTTT
many	TRBV19	TRBD1	TRBJ2-1	CASSTGQGPELF	TGTGCCAGTAGTACTGGACAGGGGCCAGAGCTCTTC
many	TRBV28	TRBD2	TRBJ2-7	CASRAGLAKSYEQYF	TGTGCCAGCAGGGCCGGACTAGCGAAGTCCTACGAGCAGTACTTC
many	TRBV11-2	.	TRBJ2-1	CASSLDRAVRTYNEQFF	TGTGCCAGCAGCTTAGATAGAGCGGTCAGAACCTACAATGAGCAGTTCTTC
many	TRBV6-5	TRBD2	TRBJ2-5	CASSYETSGGLGTQYF	TGTGCCAGCAGTTACGAAACTAGCGGAGGTTTAGGGACCCAGTACTTC
many	TRBV5-1	.	TRBJ2-5	CASSYGSGQETQYF	TGCGCCAGCAGCTACGGGTCCGGACAAGAGACCCAGTACTTC